The entry below describes one T cell receptor beta chain. This sample was taken from a study of control samples from healthy donors and cancer patients. The repertoire was sequenced with immunoSEQ multiplex PCR; TCRdb's copy has only in-frame clones and lacks some. Among roughly 86,000 clones listed, roughly 91% were seen once. The sample taken for sequencing was blood. The receptor comes from a man aged 30-40 years in good health.

The CDR3 sequence: CASSPPGSPLSGNTIYF. In DNA, the CDR3 is TGTGCCAGCTCACCACCGGGCAGCCCACTCTCTGGAAACACCATATATTTT. This chain joins TRBV18 and TRBJ1-3; D is uncertain. Looked up from germline, CDR1 is KGHSH and CDR2 is LQKENI. Trimming stripped 0 bases from V and 0 bases from J, with 12 bases between. The CDR3 spans 17 residues.